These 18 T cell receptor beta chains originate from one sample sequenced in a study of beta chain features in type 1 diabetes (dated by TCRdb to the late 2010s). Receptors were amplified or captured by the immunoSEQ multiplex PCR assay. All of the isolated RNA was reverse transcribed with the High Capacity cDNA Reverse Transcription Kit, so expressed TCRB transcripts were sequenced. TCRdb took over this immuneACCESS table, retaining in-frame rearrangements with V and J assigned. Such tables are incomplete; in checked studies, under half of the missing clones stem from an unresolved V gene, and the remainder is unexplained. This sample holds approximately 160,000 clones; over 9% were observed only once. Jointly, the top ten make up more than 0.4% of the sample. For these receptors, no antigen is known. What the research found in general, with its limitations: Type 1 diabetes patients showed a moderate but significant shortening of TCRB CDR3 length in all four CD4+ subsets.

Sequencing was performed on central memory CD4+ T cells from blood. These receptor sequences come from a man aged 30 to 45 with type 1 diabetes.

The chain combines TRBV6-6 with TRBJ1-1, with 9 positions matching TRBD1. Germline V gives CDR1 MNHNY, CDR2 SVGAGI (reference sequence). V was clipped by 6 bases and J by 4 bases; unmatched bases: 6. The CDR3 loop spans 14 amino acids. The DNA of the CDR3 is TGTGCCAGCAGCTACAGGGGGCTGAGCACTGAAGCTTTCTTT. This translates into CASSYRGLSTEAFF.

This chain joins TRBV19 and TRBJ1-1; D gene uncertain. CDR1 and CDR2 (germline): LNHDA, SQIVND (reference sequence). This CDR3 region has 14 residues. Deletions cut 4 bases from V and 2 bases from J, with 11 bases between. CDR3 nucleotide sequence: TGTGCCAGTAGTAGGGCCGTGGCTAACACTGAAGCTTTCTTT. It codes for CASSRAVANTEAFF.

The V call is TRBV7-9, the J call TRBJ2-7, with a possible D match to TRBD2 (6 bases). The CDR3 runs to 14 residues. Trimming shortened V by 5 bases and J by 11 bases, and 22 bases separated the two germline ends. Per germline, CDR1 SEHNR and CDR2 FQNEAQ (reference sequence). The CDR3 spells CASSPKEGSPRKYF. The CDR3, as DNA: TGTGCCAGCAGCCCAAAGGAGGGGTCCCCGCGAAAGTACTTC.

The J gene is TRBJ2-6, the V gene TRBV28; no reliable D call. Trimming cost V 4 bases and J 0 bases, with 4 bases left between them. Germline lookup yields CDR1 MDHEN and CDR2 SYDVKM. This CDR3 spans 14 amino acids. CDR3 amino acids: CASSSGSGANVLTF. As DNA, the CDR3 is TGTGCCAGCAGTTCAGGCTCTGGGGCCAACGTCCTGACTTTC.

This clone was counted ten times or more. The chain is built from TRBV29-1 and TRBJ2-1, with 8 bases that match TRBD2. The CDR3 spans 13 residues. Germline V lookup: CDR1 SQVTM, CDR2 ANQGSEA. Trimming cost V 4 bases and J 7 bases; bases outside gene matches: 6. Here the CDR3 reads CSVGLAGSNEQFF. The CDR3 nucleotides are TGCAGCGTTGGGCTAGCGGGCTCTAATGAGCAGTTCTTC.

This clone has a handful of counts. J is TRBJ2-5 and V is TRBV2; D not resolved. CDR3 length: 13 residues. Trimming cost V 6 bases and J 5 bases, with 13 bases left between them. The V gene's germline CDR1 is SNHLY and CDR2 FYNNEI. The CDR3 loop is CASSGWARETQYF. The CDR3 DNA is TGTGCCAGCAGCGGATGGGCGCGTGAGACCCAGTACTTC.

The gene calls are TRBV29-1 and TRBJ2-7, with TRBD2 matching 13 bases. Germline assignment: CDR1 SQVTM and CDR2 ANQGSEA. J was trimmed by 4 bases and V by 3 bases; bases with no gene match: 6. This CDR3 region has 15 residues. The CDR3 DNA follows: TGCAGCGTTGAGGGAGGGACTAGCGGGACGTACGAGCAGTACTTC. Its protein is CSVEGGTSGTYEQYF.

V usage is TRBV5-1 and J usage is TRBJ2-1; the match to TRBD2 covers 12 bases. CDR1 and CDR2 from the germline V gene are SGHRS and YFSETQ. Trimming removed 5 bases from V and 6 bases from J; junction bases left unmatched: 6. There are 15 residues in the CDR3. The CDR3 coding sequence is TGCGCCAGCAGTCAACTAGCGGGAGGAGGCAATGAGCAGTTCTTC. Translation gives CASSQLAGGGNEQFF.

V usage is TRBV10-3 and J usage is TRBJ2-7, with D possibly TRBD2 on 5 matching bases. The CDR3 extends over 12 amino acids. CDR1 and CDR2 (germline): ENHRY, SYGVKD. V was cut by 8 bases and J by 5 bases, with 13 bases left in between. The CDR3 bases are TGTGCCATCTCGAGGGTCGACCACGAGCAGTACTTC. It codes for CAISRVDHEQYF.

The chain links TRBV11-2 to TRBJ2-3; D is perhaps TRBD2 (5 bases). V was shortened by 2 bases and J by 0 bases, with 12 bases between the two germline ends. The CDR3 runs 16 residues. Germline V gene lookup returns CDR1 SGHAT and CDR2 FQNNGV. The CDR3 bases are TGTGCCAGCAGCTTAAATCGGGGTCTTAGCACAGATACGCAGTATTTT. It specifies CASSLNRGLSTDTQYF.

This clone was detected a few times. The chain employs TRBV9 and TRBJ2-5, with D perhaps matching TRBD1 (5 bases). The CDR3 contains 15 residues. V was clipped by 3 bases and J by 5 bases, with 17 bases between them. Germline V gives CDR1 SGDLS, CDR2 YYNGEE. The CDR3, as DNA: TGTGCCAGCAGCGCCGATGTGGCAGGGCGGGAGACCCAGTACTTC. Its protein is CASSADVAGRETQYF.

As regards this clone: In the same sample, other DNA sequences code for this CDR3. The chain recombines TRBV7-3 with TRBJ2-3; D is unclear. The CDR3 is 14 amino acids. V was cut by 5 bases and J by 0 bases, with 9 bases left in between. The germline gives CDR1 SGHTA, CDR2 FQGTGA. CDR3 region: CASSPPGSTDTQYF. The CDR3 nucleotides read TGTGCCAGCAGCCCCCCCGGTAGCACAGATACGCAGTATTTT.

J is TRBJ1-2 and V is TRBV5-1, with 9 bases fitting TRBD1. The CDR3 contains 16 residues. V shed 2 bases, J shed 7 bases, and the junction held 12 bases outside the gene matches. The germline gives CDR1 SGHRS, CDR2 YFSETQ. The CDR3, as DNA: TGCGCCAGCAGCTTCCGGGACAGGGATCTAATTGGTGGCTACACCTTC. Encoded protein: CASSFRDRDLIGGYTF.

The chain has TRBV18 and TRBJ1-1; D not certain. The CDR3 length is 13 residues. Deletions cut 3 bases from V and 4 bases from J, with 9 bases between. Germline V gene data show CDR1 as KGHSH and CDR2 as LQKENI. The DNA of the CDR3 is TGTGCCAGCTCACCGGCAGGCCTCACTGAAGCTTTCTTT. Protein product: CASSPAGLTEAFF.

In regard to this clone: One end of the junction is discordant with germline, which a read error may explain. In DNA form, the CDR3 reads TGTGCCAGCAGGTTATTCAGGGGGGCTAATGAAAAACTGTTTTTT. Encoded protein: CASRLFRGANEKLFF. V is TRBV28 and J is TRBJ1-4; 7 bases map to TRBD1. Per germline, CDR1 MDHEN and CDR2 SYDVKM. This CDR3 spans 15 amino acids.

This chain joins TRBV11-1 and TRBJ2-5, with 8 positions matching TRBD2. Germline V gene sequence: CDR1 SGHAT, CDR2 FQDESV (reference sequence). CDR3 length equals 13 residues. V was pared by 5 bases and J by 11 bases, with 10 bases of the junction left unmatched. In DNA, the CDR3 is TGTGCCAGCAGCCGACTCCCAGCGGGAGTTCAGTACTTC. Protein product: CASSRLPAGVQYF.

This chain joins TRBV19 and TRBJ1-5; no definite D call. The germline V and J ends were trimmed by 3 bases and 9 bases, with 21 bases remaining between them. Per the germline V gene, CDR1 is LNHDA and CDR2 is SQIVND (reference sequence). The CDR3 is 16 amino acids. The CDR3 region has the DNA TGTGCCAGTAGTATTTCGTCGTCAGGTATTTCCCGGCCCCAGCATTTT. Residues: CASSISSSGISRPQHF.

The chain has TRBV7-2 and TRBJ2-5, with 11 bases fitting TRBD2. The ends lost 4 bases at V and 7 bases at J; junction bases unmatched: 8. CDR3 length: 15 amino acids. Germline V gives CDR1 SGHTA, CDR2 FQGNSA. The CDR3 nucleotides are TGTGCCAGCAGCTACCGGACTAGCGGGCCGGGGACCCAGTACTTC. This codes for CASSYRTSGPGTQYF.